This T cell receptor beta chain originates from a study of glioma-infiltrating T cells after dendritic cell vaccination. TCRB CDR3 was amplified from 2 ug genomic DNA or less. Primers: 60 V beta forward and 13 J beta reverse. The table came from immunoSEQ multiplex PCR; TCRdb's copy has only in-frame clones and leaves some out. The data contain over 70,000 clones, roughly 80% of them seen just once; the ten biggest clones take up about 2%. This CDR3 contains 11 residues. The V and J ends lost 8 bases and 10 bases respectively, with 12 bases between them. The sample here was blood, taken before dendritic cell vaccination. The V and J genes are TRBV23-1 and TRBJ2-1; possibly TRBD1 for D (6 bases). TRBV23-1 belongs to the ORF category, with a function that is uncertain. The origin of this receptor is a human donor with glioblastoma. CDR3 sequence: CASGKDSEQFF. The CDR3 DNA reads TGCGCCAGCGGTAAGGACAGCGAGCAGTTCTTC.